What follows describes a single T cell receptor (beta chain). Antigen specificity is unknown. The sample comes from a study of cytomegalovirus exposure and HLA in healthy donors. Study at large: A subsequent analysis stated that the 120 or so validation repertoires were run on the same platform as the roughly 700 first-cohort repertoires.

J was trimmed by 3 bases and V by 1 base; bases with no gene match: 11. Germline assignment: CDR1 LNHNV and CDR2 YYDKDF (reference sequence). The CDR3 has 19 residues. General study findings and limits: Most TCRs appeared rarely, but some public TCRs recurred in many donors.

Profiled with immunoSEQ multiplex PCR; TCRdb holds only in-frame clones, not every one. The data contain about 250,000 clones, roughly 87% of them singletons. Specimen: PBMCs. This receptor was taken from a man aged 18 to 30 in good health and CMV-seropositive. V is TRBV15 and J is TRBJ2-6; 8 bases align to TRBD1. For the CDR3, the DNA is TGTGCCACCAGCAGAGTGGGGACAGGTAGTCTCTTTGGGGCCAACGTCCTGACTTTC. Its translation: CATSRVGTGSLFGANVLTF.